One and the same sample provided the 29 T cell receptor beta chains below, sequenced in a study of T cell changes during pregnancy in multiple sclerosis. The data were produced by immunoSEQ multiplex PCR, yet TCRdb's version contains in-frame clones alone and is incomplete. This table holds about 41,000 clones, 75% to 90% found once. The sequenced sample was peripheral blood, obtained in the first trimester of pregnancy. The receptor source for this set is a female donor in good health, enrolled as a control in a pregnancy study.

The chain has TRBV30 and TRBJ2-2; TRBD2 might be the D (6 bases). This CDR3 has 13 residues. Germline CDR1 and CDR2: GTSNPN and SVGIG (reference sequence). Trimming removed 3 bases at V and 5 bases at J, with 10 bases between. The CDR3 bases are TGTGCCTGGAGCGGGAGTGGAACCGGGGAGCTGTTTTTT. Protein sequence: CAWSGSGTGELFF.

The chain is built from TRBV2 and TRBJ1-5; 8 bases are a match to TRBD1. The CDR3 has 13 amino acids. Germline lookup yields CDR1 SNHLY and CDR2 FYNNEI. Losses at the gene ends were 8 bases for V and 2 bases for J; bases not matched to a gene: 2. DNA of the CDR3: TGTGCCAGCGTACAGGGGGGCAATCAGCCCCAGCATTTT. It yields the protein CASVQGGNQPQHF.

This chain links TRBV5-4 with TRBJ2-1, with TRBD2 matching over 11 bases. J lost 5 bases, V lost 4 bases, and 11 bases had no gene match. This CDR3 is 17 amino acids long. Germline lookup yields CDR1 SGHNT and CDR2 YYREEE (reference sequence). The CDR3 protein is CASSPTAPTSGNNEQFF. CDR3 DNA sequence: TGTGCCAGCAGCCCAACCGCCCCGACTAGCGGGAACAATGAGCAGTTCTTC.

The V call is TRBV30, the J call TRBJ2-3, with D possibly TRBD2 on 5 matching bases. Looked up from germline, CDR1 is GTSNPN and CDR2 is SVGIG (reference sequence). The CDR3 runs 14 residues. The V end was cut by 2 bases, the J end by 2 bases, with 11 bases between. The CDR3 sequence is CAWSSGIYTDTQYF. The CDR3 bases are TGTGCCTGGAGTTCGGGGATTTACACAGATACGCAGTATTTT.

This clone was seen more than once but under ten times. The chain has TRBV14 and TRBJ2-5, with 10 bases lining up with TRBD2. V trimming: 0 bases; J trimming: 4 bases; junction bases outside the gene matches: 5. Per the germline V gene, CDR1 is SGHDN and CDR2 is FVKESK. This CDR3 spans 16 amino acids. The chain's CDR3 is CASSQDYSGRAETQYF. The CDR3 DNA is TGTGCCAGCAGCCAAGATTACAGCGGGAGGGCAGAGACCCAGTACTTC.

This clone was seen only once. The CDR3 DNA follows: TGTGCCAGCAGCCTTAGGACAGGGGGCGGCCACTCTGGAAACACCATATATTTT. Protein product: CASSLRTGGGHSGNTIYF. The chain links TRBV28 to TRBJ1-3, with 11 positions matching TRBD1. The V gene's germline CDR1 is MDHEN and CDR2 SYDVKM. V was clipped by 6 bases and J by 0 bases; unmatched bases: 10. The CDR3 has 18 amino acids. Full variable domain (remainder filled in from reference TRBV28 and TRBJ1-3): DVKVTQSSRYLVKRTGEKVFLECVQDMDHENMFWYRQDPGLGLRLIYFSYDVKMKEKGDIPEGYSVSREKKERFSLILESASTNQTSMYLCASSLRTGGGHSGNTIYFGEGSWLTVV.

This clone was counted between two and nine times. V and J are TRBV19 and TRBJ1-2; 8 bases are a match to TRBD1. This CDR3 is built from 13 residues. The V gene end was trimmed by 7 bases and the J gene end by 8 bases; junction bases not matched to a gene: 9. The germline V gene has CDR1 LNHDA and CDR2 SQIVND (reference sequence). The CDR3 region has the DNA TGTGCCAGTACCCCAACAGGGGGAATCGGCTACACCTTC. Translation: CASTPTGGIGYTF. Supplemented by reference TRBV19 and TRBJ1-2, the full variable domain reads DGGITQSPKYLFRKEGQNVTLSCEQNLNHDAMYWYRQDPGQGLRLIYYSQIVNDFQKGDIAEGYSVSREKKESFPLTVTSAQKNPTAFYLCASTPTGGIGYTFGSGTRLTVV.

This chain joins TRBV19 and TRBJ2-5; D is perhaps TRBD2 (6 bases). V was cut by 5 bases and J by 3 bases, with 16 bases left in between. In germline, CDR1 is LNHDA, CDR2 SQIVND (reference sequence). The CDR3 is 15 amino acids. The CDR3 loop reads CASSSEGPNKETQYF. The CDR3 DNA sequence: TGTGCCAGTAGTTCGGAGGGACCAAACAAAGAGACCCAGTACTTC.

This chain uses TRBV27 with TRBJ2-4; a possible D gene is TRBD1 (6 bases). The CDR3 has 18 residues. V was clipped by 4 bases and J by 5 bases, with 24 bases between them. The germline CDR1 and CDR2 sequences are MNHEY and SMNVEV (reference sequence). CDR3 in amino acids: CASSYGMWGRKEENIQYF. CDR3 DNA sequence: TGTGCCAGCAGTTATGGGATGTGGGGGCGCAAGGAAGAAAACATTCAGTACTTC.

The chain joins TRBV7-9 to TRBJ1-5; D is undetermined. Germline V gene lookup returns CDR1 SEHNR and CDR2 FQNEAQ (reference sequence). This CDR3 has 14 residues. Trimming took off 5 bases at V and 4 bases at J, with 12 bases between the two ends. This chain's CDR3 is CASSDYRENQPQHF. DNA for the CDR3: TGTGCCAGCAGCGATTATCGAGAGAATCAGCCCCAGCATTTT.

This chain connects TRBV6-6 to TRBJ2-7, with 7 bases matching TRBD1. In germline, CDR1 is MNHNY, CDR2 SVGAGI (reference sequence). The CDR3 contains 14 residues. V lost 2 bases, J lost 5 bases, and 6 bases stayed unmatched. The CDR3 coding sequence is TGTGCCAGCAGTTACCAGGGGGTCATCAACGAGCAGTACTTC. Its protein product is CASSYQGVINEQYF.

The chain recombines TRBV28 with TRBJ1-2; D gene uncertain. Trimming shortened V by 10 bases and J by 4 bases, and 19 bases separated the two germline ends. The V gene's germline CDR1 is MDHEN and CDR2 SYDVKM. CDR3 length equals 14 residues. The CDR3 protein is CATPEGRPGYGYTF. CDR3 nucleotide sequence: TGTGCCACCCCCGAAGGGAGGCCTGGCTATGGCTACACCTTC.

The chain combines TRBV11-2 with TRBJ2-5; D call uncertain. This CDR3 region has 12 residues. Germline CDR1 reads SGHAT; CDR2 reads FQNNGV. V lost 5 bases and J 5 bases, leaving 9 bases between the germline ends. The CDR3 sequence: CASSPRWETQYF. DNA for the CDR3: TGTGCCAGCAGCCCGCGGTGGGAGACCCAGTACTTC.

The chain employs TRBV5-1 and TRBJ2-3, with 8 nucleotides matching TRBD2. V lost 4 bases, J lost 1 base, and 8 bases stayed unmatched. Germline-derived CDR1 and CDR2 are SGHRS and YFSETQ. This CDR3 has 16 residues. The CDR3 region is CASSESGSGGTDTQYF. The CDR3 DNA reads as TGCGCCAGCAGCGAGAGCGGGAGTGGCGGCACAGATACGCAGTATTTT.

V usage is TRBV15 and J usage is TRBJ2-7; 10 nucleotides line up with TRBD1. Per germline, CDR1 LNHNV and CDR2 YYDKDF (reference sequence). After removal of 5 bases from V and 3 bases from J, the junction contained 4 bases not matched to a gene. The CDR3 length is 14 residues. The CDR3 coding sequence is TGTGCCACCAGCGGGGGGACAGGGGTCTACGAGCAGTACTTC. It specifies CATSGGTGVYEQYF.

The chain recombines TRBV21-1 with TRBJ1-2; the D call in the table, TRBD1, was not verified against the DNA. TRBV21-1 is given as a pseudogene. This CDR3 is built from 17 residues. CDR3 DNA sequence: TGTGCCAGTGCGCGTCGGACAGCGCGTCCCTTCCTATATGGCTACACCTTC. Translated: CASARRTARPFLYGYTF.

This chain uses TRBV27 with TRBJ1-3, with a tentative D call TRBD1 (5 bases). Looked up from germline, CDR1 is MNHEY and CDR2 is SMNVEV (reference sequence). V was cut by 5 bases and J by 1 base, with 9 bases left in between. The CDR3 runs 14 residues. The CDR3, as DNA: TGTGCCAGCAGTCTCCGGGGGTCTGGAAACACCATATATTTT. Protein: CASSLRGSGNTIYF.

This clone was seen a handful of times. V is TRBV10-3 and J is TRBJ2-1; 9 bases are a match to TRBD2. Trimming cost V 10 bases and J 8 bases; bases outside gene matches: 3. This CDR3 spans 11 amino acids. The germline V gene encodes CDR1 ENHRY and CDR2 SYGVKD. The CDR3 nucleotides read TGTGCCAGTAGCGGGGGCGATGAGCAGTTCTTC. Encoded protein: CASSGGDEQFF.

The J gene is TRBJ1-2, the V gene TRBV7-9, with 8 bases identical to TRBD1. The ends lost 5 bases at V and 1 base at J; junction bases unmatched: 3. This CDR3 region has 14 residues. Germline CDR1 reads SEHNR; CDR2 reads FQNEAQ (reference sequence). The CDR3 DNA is TGTGCCAGCAGCACGACAGGGGATAACTATGGCTACACCTTC. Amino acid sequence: CASSTTGDNYGYTF.

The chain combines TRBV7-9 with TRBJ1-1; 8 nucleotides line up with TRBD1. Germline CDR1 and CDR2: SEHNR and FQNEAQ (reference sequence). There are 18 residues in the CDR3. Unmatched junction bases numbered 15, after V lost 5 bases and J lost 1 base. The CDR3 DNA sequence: TGTGCCAGCAGCACACTGCCCGTCCAGGACAGGGCGAACACTGAAGCTTTCTTT. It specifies CASSTLPVQDRANTEAFF.

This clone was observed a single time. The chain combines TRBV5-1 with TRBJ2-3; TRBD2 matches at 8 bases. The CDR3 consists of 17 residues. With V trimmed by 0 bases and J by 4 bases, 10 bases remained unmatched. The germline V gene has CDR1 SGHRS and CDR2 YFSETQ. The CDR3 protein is CASSLAVAGGPSDTQYF. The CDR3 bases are TGCGCCAGCAGCTTGGCGGTCGCGGGGGGCCCTTCAGATACGCAGTATTTT.

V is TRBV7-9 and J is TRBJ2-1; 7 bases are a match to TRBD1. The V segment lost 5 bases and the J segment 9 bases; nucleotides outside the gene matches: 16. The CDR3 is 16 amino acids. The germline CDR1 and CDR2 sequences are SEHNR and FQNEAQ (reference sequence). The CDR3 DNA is TGTGCCAGCAGCCCAAGACAGGGTATAGAGGGTGGTGAGCAGTTCTTC. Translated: CASSPRQGIEGGEQFF.

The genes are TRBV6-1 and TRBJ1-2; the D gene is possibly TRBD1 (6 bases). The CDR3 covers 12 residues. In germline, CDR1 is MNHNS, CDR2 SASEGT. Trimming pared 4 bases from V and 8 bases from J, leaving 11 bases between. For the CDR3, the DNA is TGTGCCAGCAGTGGGGGGCCGCACGGCTACACCTTC. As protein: CASSGGPHGYTF.

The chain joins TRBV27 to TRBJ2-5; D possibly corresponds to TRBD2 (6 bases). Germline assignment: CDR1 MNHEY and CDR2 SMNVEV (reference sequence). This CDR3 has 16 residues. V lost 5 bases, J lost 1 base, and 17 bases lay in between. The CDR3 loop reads CASSPGLIPSQETQYF. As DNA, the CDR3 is TGTGCCAGCAGTCCCGGACTAATTCCTTCCCAAGAGACCCAGTACTTC.

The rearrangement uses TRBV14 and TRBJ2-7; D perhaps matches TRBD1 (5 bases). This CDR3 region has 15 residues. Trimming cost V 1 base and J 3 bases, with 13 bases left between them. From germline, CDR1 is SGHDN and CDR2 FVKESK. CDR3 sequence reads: CASSQVGPTFYEQYF. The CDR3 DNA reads TGTGCCAGCAGCCAAGTGGGGCCGACGTTCTACGAGCAGTACTTC.

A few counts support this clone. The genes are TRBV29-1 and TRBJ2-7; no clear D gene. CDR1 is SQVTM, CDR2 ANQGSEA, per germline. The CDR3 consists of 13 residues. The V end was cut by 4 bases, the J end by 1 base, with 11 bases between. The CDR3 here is CSVGAVASYEQYF. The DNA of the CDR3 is TGCAGCGTTGGGGCAGTCGCATCCTACGAGCAGTACTTC.

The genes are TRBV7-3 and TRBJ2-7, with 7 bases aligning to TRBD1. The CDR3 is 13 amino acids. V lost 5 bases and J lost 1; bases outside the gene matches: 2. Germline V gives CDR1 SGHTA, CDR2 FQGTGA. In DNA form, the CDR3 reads TGTGCCAGCAGCCCGGGACAGTCCTACGAGCAGTACTTC. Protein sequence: CASSPGQSYEQYF.

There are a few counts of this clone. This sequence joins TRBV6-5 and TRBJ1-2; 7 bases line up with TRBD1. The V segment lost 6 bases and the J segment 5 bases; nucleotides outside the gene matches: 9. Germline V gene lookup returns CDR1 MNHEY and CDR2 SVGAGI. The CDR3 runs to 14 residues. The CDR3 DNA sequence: TGTGCCAGCAGACTAGACAGGGTTAAGTATGGCTACACCTTC. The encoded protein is CASRLDRVKYGYTF.

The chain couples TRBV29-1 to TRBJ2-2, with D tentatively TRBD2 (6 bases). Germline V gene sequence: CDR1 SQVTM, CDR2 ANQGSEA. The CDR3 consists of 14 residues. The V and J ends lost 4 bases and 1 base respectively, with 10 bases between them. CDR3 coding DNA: TGCAGCGTTGGAAGCGGGCGGAACACCGGGGAGCTGTTTTTT. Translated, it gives CSVGSGRNTGELFF.